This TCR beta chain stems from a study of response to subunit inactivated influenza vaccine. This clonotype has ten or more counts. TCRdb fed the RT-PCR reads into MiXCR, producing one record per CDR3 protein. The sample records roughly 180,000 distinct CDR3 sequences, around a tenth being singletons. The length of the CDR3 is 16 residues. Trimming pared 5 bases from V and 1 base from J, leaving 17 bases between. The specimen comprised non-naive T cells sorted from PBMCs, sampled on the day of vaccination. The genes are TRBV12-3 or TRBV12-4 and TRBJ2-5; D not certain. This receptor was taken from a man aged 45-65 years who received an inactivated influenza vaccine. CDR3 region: CASSLDRFQVQETQYF. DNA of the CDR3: TGTGCCAGCAGTCTGGACCGTTTCCAAGTCCAAGAGACCCAGTACTTC.